This TCR beta chain was profiled in a study of vaccination effects on CD4 cells after COVID-19. Germline V lookup: CDR1 ENHRY, CDR2 SYGVKD. The CDR3 sequence is 14 residues long. The V end was cut by 8 bases, the J end by 1 base, with 14 bases between. Before sequencing took place, the ViraFEST assay used viral peptide pools to expand antigen-specific CD4+ T cells. The authors isolated CD4+ T cells after more than eight days of culture. Among the vaccine recipients, none had a prior SARS-CoV-2 infection, and nucleocapsid antibodies were negative. Comment on this clone: No antigen is known for it.

Measured with immunoSEQ multiplex PCR; TCRdb has only the in-frame clones, and not every one. Here the sample spans some 59,000 clones, around 75% being singletons. The material sequenced was CD4+ T cells from PBMCs cultured with HCoV-229E spike peptides, taken before COVID-19 vaccination. The source of this sequence is a human donor who received a COVID-19 vaccine. The J gene is TRBJ1-2, the V gene TRBV10-3; perhaps TRBD1 as D (5 bases). The CDR3 nucleotides read TGTGCCATCCGGGACGGACCTAATAACTATGGCTACACCTTC. Amino acid sequence: CAIRDGPNNYGYTF.